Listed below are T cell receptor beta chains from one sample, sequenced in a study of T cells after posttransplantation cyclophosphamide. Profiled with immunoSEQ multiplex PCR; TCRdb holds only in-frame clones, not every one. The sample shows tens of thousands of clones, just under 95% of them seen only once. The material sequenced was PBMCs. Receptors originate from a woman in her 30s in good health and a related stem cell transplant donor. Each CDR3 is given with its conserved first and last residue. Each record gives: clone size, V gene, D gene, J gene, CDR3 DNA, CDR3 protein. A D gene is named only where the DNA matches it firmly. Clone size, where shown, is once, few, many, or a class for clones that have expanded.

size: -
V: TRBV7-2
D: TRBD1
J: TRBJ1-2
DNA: TGTGCCAGCAGTTTTGACAGGGAGGGGGGCTACACCTTC
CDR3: CASSFDREGGYTF

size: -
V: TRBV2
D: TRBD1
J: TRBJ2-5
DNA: TGTGCCAGCAGGAGACAGGGGTCCTTGGAGACCCAGTACTTC
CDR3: CASRRQGSLETQYF

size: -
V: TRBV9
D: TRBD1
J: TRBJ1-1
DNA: TGTGCCAGCAGCGCGGACAGGGATACTGAAGCTTTCTTT
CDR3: CASSADRDTEAFF

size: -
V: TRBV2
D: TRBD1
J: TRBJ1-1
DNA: TGTGCCAGCAGGGTTGACAGGGTAGGCACTGAAGCTTTCTTT
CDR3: CASRVDRVGTEAFF

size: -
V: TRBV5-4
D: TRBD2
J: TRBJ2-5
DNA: TGTGCCAGCAGCTTGGGCGGGGGGTCGGGAGAGACCCAGTACTTC
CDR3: CASSLGGGSGETQYF

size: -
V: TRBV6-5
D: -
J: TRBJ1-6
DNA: TGTGCCAGCAGTTATGACTACAGGAATTCACCCCTCCACTTT
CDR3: CASSYDYRNSPLHF

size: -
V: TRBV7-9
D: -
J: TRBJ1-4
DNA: TGTGCCAGCAGCCTGCTGAGGGGGGGGGTTGGGGAAAAACTGTTTTTT
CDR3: CASSLLRGGVGEKLFF

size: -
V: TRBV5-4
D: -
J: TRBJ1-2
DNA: TGTGCCAGCAGCCCTCAGGGAGGCTATGGCTACACCTTC
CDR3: CASSPQGGYGYTF

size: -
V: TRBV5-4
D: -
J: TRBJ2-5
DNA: TGTGCCAGCAGCTTGGATCGCAGGCAAGAGACCCAGTACTTC
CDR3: CASSLDRRQETQYF

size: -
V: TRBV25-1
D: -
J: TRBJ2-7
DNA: TGTGCCGGCAGTGAGCAGCACTACGAGCAGTACTTC
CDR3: CAGSEQHYEQYF

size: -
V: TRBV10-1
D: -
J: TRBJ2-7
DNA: TGCGCCAGCAGTGAGTCACCCCTACGGACCGCCGAGCAGTACTTC
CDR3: CASSESPLRTAEQYF

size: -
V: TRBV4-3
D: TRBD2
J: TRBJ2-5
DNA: TGCGCCAGCAGCCGGGGCGGGGGAACCCAAGAGACCCAGTACTTC
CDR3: CASSRGGGTQETQYF

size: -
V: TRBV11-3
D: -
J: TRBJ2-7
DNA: TGTGCCAGCATCATCGACAGCTTTCTCTACGAGCAGTACTTC
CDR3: CASIIDSFLYEQYF

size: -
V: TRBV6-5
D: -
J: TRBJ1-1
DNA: TGTGCCAGCAGTTACGGACAGAACACTGAAGCTTTCTTT
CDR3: CASSYGQNTEAFF

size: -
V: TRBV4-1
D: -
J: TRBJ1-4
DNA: TGCGCCAGCAGCCGTGACAGGCCAACTAATGAAAAACTGTTTTTT
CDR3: CASSRDRPTNEKLFF

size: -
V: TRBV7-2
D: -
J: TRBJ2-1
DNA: TGTGCCAGCAGCTTACTTTTAGGGGCCCTCTACAATGAGCAGTTCTTC
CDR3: CASSLLLGALYNEQFF

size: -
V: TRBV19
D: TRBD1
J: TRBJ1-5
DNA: TGTGCCAGTAGTATAATCCCCCCAGGGGGACGTCAGCCCCAGCATTTT
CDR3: CASSIIPPGGRQPQHF

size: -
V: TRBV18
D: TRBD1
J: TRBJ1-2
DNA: TGTGCCAGCTCACCGGGCGCGGACAGGGGGACGGGCTACACCTTC
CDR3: CASSPGADRGTGYTF

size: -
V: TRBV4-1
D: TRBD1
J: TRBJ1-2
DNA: TGCGCCAGCAGCCAAGCGACAGGGGGCATCTATGGCTACACCTTC
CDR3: CASSQATGGIYGYTF

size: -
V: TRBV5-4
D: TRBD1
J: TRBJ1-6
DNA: TGTGCCAGCCGACAGGGGAGCTCCTATAATTCACCCCTCCACTTT
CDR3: CASRQGSSYNSPLHF

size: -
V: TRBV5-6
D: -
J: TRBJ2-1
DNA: TGTGCCAGCAGCTTGCTAGCGACGGCCTACAATGAGCAGTTCTTC
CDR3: CASSLLATAYNEQFF

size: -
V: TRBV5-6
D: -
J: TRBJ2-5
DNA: TGTGCCAGCAGCTTCAGGGAAGCCCTCCAAGAGACCCAGTACTTC
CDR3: CASSFREALQETQYF

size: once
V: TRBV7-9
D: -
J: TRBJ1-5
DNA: TGTGCCAGCAGCTTAGGGCTGACAGGTAATCAGCCCCAGCATTTT
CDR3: CASSLGLTGNQPQHF

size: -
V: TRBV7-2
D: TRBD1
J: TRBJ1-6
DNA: TGTGCCAGCAGCTTGACAGGGCGGAATTCACCCCTCCACTTT
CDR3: CASSLTGRNSPLHF

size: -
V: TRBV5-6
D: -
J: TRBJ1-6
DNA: TGTGCCAGCAGCCTCAATGCGAATTCACCCCTCCACTTT
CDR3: CASSLNANSPLHF

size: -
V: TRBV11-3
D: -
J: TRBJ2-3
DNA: TGTGCCAGCAGCTTTTCATCGCAAAGTACAGATACGCAGTATTTT
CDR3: CASSFSSQSTDTQYF

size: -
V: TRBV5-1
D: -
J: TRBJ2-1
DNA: TGCGCCAGCAGCTTAGATACGCGACTGTTCTTC
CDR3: CASSLDTRLFF

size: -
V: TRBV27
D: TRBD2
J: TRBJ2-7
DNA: TGTGCCAGCAGTTTTGGTCGGGGGGGCTACGAGCAGTACTTC
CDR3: CASSFGRGGYEQYF

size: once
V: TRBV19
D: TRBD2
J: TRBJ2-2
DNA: TGTGCCAGTAGTATCCGGCGGGGGGACACCGGGGAGCTGTTTTTT
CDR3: CASSIRRGDTGELFF

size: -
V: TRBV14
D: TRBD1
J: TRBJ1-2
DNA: TGTGCCAGCAGCCAACGACAGGGTATAAATGGCTACACCTTC
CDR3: CASSQRQGINGYTF

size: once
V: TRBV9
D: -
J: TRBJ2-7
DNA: TGTGCCAGCAGCGTAGACCCGGGACACCGACCAAGGGAGCAGTACTTC
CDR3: CASSVDPGHRPREQYF

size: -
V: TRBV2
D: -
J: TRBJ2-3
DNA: TGTGCCAGCAGACAGATCACAGATACGCAGTATTTT
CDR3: CASRQITDTQYF

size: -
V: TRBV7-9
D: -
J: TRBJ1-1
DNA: TGTGCCAGCAGCTCCCAGACAGGAGCAAACACTGAAGCTTTCTTT
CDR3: CASSSQTGANTEAFF

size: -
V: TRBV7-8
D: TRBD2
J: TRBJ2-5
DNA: TGTGCCAGCAGCCCAACGGGCGGGGGGGGCATAGAGCAGTACTTC
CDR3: CASSPTGGGGIEQYF

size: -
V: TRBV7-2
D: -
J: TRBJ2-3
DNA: TGTGCCAGCAGCTTAGCATTGCGCACAGATACGCAGTATTTT
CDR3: CASSLALRTDTQYF

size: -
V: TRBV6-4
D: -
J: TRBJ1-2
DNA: TGTGCCAGCAGTGCCTCATCGGCGCTCCCTAGTTCCGGCTACACCTTC
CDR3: CASSASSALPSSGYTF

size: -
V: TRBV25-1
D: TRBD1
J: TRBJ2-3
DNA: TGTGCCAGCGCCGTGGGGACAGATCGCACAGATACGCAGTATTTT
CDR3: CASAVGTDRTDTQYF

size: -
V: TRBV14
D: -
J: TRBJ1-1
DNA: TGTGCCAGCAGCCAGGCGTACGCGCGGAACACTGAAGCTTTCTTT
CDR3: CASSQAYARNTEAFF

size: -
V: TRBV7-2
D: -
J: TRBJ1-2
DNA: TGTGCCAGCAGCCCCACCCTTGGACGGCCGTCCCCTGGCTACACCTTC
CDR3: CASSPTLGRPSPGYTF

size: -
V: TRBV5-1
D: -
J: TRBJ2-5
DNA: TGCGCCAGCAGCTTGACGGACCCTAGGACCCAGTACTTC
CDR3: CASSLTDPRTQYF

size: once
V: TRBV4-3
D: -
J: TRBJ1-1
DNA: TGCGCCAGCAGCCTACGCCTTTCCAGGCAGAACACTGAAGCTTTCTTT
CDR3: CASSLRLSRQNTEAFF

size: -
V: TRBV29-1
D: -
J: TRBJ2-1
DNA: TGCAGCGCTCGGGACCCCGGTAAGCACAATGAGCAGTTCTTC
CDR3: CSARDPGKHNEQFF

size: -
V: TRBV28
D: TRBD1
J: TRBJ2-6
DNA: TGTGCCAGCAGTTTTTTCCGGACAGGCCTCTCTGGGGCCAACGTCCTGACTTTC
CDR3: CASSFFRTGLSGANVLTF